This entry lists 32 T cell receptor beta chains sequenced from one sample in a study of T-cell reconstitution after alpha-beta-depleted transplantation in children. Unique molecular identifiers featured in how the TCRbeta library was prepared. Each CDR3 protein gets one entry after TCRdb re-called the PCR reads with MiXCR. The repertoire holds around 380,000 distinct CDR3 sequences, with approximately 10% as singletons. The material sequenced was PBMCs from the stem cell graft donor, taken from the stem cell graft. The receptors shown here come from a human donor who donated a stem cell graft to a child with acute myeloid leukemia.

This rearrangement joins TRBV20-1 to TRBJ2-1; a weak D match, TRBD2 (6 bases). Trimming took off 7 bases at V and 1 base at J, with 8 bases between the two ends. Looked up from germline, CDR1 is DFQATT and CDR2 is SNEGSKA (reference sequence). The CDR3 covers 12 residues. The CDR3 DNA reads TGCAGTGGGGACTCATCCTACAATGAGCAGTTCTTC. Its protein product is CSGDSSYNEQFF.

This clonotype was seen a few times. This rearrangement joins TRBV7-2 to TRBJ2-1; 7 bases are shared with TRBD2. In germline, CDR1 is SGHTA, CDR2 FQGNSA. With V trimmed by 4 bases and J by 3 bases, 9 bases remained unmatched. This CDR3 is 16 amino acids long. Here the CDR3 DNA reads TGTGCCAGCAGCTCAACTAGCGCCGCCCGCTACAATGAGCAGTTCTTC. The encoded protein is CASSSTSAARYNEQFF.

This clonotype was seen a few times. The chain uses TRBV15 and TRBJ2-7; tentatively, D is TRBD2 (5 bases). The CDR3 length is 14 residues. V was shortened by 4 bases and J by 6 bases, with 16 bases between the two germline ends. Germline V gene sequence: CDR1 LNHNV, CDR2 YYDKDF (reference sequence). In DNA, the CDR3 is TGTGCCACCAGCACAGGAGGTTCCGCAGGCGAGCAGTACTTC. Amino acid sequence: CATSTGGSAGEQYF. Combining the CDR3 with reference TRBV15 and TRBJ2-7 gives the whole variable domain DAMVIQNPRYQVTQFGKPVTLSCSQTLNHNVMYWYQQKSSQAPKLLFHYYDKDFNNEADTPDNFQSRRPNTSFCFLDIRSPGLGDTAMYLCATSTGGSAGEQYFGPGTRLTVT.

Many counts were recorded for this clonotype. The V call is TRBV7-8, the J call TRBJ2-3; D may be TRBD1 or TRBD2 (5 bases each). Germline V lookup: CDR1 SGHVS, CDR2 FQNEAQ. The CDR3 spans 15 residues. V was cut by 0 bases and J by 3 bases, with 10 bases left in between. CDR3 sequence reads: CASSLAVRETDTQYF. The CDR3 DNA reads as TGTGCCAGCAGCTTAGCGGTCAGGGAGACAGATACGCAGTATTTT.

The chain links TRBV5-1 to TRBJ1-1, with a tentative D call TRBD1 (6 bases). CDR3 length: 15 amino acids. Germline V lookup: CDR1 SGHRS, CDR2 YFSETQ. The ends were cut back, 7 bases at V and 1 base at J, with 17 bases in the middle. CDR3 DNA: TGCGCCAGCGCCCTAGGGGGTGCTAGGAACACTGAAGCTTTCTTT. It specifies CASALGGARNTEAFF.

This clonotype was seen a handful of times. The chain joins TRBV4-1 to TRBJ2-7; no definite D call. CDR1 is MGHRA, CDR2 YSYEKL, per germline. The CDR3 is made up of 14 amino acids. V was pared by 0 bases and J by 3 bases, with 9 bases between. CDR3 DNA sequence: TGCGCCAGCAGCCAAGACGCAGGCAGCTACGAGCAGTACTTC. Residues: CASSQDAGSYEQYF.

This clonotype has just a few counts. This chain links TRBV6-1 with TRBJ1-4; 9 bases align to TRBD1. V shed 6 bases, J shed 8 bases, and the junction held 13 bases outside the gene matches. This CDR3 is 16 amino acids long. Germline loops: CDR1 MNHNS, CDR2 SASEGT. The CDR3 spells CASSLQAQGAREKLFF. CDR3 sequence (DNA): TGTGCCAGCAGCCTACAGGCACAGGGGGCACGCGAAAAACTGTTTTTT.

This clonotype was detected a few times. The chain uses TRBV20-1 and TRBJ2-1; the match to TRBD1 covers 8 bases. The CDR3 length is 15 residues. Looked up from germline, CDR1 is DFQATT and CDR2 is SNEGSKA (reference sequence). With 3 bases clipped from V and 8 bases from J, the junction kept 12 bases outside the gene matches. The CDR3 loop is CSASQMDRVRYEQFF. In nucleotides, the CDR3 is TGCAGTGCTAGCCAAATGGACAGGGTACGCTATGAGCAGTTCTTC.

V is TRBV15 and J is TRBJ2-5; no definite D call. CDR1 and CDR2 (germline): LNHNV, YYDKDF (reference sequence). Between the trimmed V and J ends, which lost 1 base and 5 bases, there was a span of 14 bases. The CDR3 totals 15 residues. CDR3 region: CATSRGTTIEETQYF. CDR3 nucleotides: TGTGCCACCAGCAGAGGAACTACCATTGAGGAGACCCAGTACTTC. Full variable domain (remainder filled in from reference TRBV15 and TRBJ2-5): DAMVIQNPRYQVTQFGKPVTLSCSQTLNHNVMYWYQQKSSQAPKLLFHYYDKDFNNEADTPDNFQSRRPNTSFCFLDIRSPGLGDTAMYLCATSRGTTIEETQYFGPGTRLLVL.

This rearrangement joins TRBV23-1 to TRBJ2-2; D not resolved. TRBV23-1 is given ORF status, its function remaining uncertain. Trimming cost V 0 bases and J 5 bases, with 10 bases left between them. This CDR3 contains 15 residues. The CDR3 loop is CASSQSGRETGELFF. The CDR3 nucleotides are TGCGCCAGCAGTCAATCGGGCAGAGAAACCGGGGAGCTGTTTTTT.

This clonotype came up a few times. The chain carries TRBV6-1 and TRBJ2-3; D is unclear. The germline V gene has CDR1 MNHNS and CDR2 SASEGT. The CDR3 totals 14 residues. V was clipped by 2 bases and J by 4 bases, with 10 bases between them. CDR3 sequence reads: CASSELWAADTQYF. In DNA form, the CDR3 reads TGTGCCAGCAGTGAATTATGGGCCGCAGATACGCAGTATTTT.

This clonotype has a count of ten or more. V usage is TRBV7-8 and J usage is TRBJ2-2; 7 nucleotides agree with TRBD1. The V gene's germline CDR1 is SGHVS and CDR2 FQNEAQ. The V gene end was trimmed by 5 bases and the J gene end by 0 bases; junction bases not matched to a gene: 6. This CDR3 is 16 amino acids long. The CDR3 protein is CASSLTDRPNTGELFF. The CDR3 DNA reads TGTGCCAGCAGCCTTACGGACAGGCCGAACACCGGGGAGCTGTTTTTT.

This clonotype has a handful of counts. The chain couples TRBV20-1 to TRBJ2-3; TRBD2 matches at 8 bases. CDR1 is DFQATT and CDR2 is SNEGSKA in the germline V gene (reference sequence). The CDR3 is made up of 11 amino acids. CDR3 loop: CSRREADTQYF. In nucleotides, the CDR3 is TGCAGCCGGCGGGAGGCAGATACGCAGTATTTT.

This clonotype has at least ten counts. This sequence joins TRBV10-3 and TRBJ2-5, with TRBD2 as a possible D gene (6 bases). Looked up from germline, CDR1 is ENHRY and CDR2 is SYGVKD. The CDR3 sequence is 13 residues long. The V and J ends lost 5 bases and 4 bases respectively, with 11 bases between them. CDR3 in DNA: TGTGCCATCAGTCGGGGGAGCACAGAGACCCAGTACTTC. Residues: CAISRGSTETQYF.

This clonotype was seen at least ten times. This rearrangement joins TRBV5-1 to TRBJ2-1; 16 bases align to TRBD2. The CDR3 length is 17 residues. Trimming cost V 3 bases and J 8 bases; bases outside gene matches: 8. Germline lookup yields CDR1 SGHRS and CDR2 YFSETQ. The CDR3, as DNA: TGCGCCAGCAGCTCAGGGACTAGCGGGAGGGCCGATGATGAGCAGTTCTTC. Its translation is CASSSGTSGRADDEQFF.

The chain couples TRBV27 to TRBJ2-1; perhaps D is TRBD1 or TRBD2 (6 bases each). Per the germline V gene, CDR1 is MNHEY and CDR2 is SMNVEV (reference sequence). Trimming removed 5 bases at V and 4 bases at J, with 15 bases between. The CDR3 sequence is 15 residues long. The CDR3, as DNA: TGTGCCAGCAGTCCTCCGGGGGCTCGTTACAATGAGCAGTTCTTC. Amino acids: CASSPPGARYNEQFF.

This clonotype was detected a few times. The rearrangement joins TRBV19 to TRBJ1-1; 8 bases align to TRBD1. The CDR3 has 15 residues. Trimming removed 5 bases from V and 6 bases from J; junction bases left unmatched: 11. Germline values: CDR1 LNHDA, CDR2 SQIVND (reference sequence). CDR3 protein: CASSEGQGPPSEAFF. CDR3 in DNA: TGTGCCAGTAGTGAAGGACAGGGTCCCCCCTCTGAAGCTTTCTTT. The whole variable domain, remainder taken from reference TRBV19 and TRBJ1-1, is DGGITQSPKYLFRKEGQNVTLSCEQNLNHDAMYWYRQDPGQGLRLIYYSQIVNDFQKGDIAEGYSVSREKKESFPLTVTSAQKNPTAFYLCASSEGQGPPSEAFFGQGTRLTVV.

V gene TRBV20-1 combines with J gene TRBJ1-1; D perhaps matches TRBD1 (5 bases). Germline V gene sequence: CDR1 DFQATT, CDR2 SNEGSKA (reference sequence). V lost 1 base and J 6 bases, leaving 15 bases between the germline ends. The CDR3 has 14 residues. CDR3 DNA sequence: TGCAGTGCTAGAGTGGACATGGGGGTCGCTGAAGCTTTCTTT. It is translated as CSARVDMGVAEAFF.

V usage is TRBV20-1 and J usage is TRBJ2-7; D might be TRBD2 (6 bases). V lost 3 bases and J 6 bases, leaving 12 bases between the germline ends. The CDR3 is 12 amino acids. The germline gives CDR1 DFQATT, CDR2 SNEGSKA (reference sequence). CDR3 nucleotide sequence: TGCAGTGCTAGGGACTACGGACGCGAGCAGTACGTC. It translates to CSARDYGREQYV.

Only a few counts were recorded for this clonotype. The V call is TRBV5-6, the J call TRBJ1-4; 8 bases align to TRBD1. With 4 bases clipped from V and 8 bases from J, the junction kept 7 bases outside the gene matches. The CDR3 is 14 amino acids. From germline, CDR1 is SGHDT and CDR2 YYEEEE. The CDR3, as DNA: TGTGCCAGCAGCCGGGACAGGCTCGCGGAAAAACTGTTTTTT. Residues: CASSRDRLAEKLFF.

This clonotype has at least ten counts. The V gene is TRBV7-9, the J gene TRBJ1-1, with D uncertain. Germline lookup yields CDR1 SEHNR and CDR2 FQNEAQ (reference sequence). Trimming shortened V by 5 bases and J by 0 bases, and 7 bases separated the two germline ends. This CDR3 spans 13 amino acids. CDR3 in DNA: TGTGCCAGCAGCCGGAACATGAACACTGAAGCTTTCTTT. Its protein is CASSRNMNTEAFF.

The V and J genes are TRBV7-2 and TRBJ2-5; 10 nucleotides match TRBD2. The length of the CDR3 is 16 residues. From germline, CDR1 is SGHTA and CDR2 FQGNSA. Trimming at V came to 5 bases and at J to 9 bases, leaving 15 bases not matched to a gene. The CDR3 sequence: CASSRLAGVAAGAQYF. DNA of the CDR3: TGTGCCAGCAGCCGGCTAGCGGGAGTCGCAGCCGGGGCCCAGTACTTC.

This clonotype has only a few counts. This chain connects TRBV4-1 to TRBJ2-3; 16 bases are a match to TRBD2. CDR1 is MGHRA and CDR2 is YSYEKL in the germline V gene. The CDR3 extends over 19 amino acids. V lost 3 bases to trimming and J lost 2 bases; unmatched junction nucleotides: 8. CDR3 nucleotides: TGCGCCAGCAGCCAGGGGACTAGCGGGAGGGCCGGCCTCACAGATACGCAGTATTTT. This encodes CASSQGTSGRAGLTDTQYF.

In this sample, this clonotype turned up a few times. The chain carries TRBV20-1 and TRBJ2-2, with 8 bases matching TRBD2. Germline loops: CDR1 DFQATT, CDR2 SNEGSKA (reference sequence). CDR3 length: 14 residues. V lost 2 bases and J lost 5; bases outside the gene matches: 4. The CDR3 nucleotides are TGCAGTGCTAGATTTAGCGGGGAGACCGGGGAGCTGTTTTTT. As protein: CSARFSGETGELFF.

This clonotype appeared many times. This chain links TRBV15 with TRBJ2-1, with 7 bases aligning to TRBD2. This CDR3 comprises 16 residues. Unmatched junction bases numbered 7, after V lost 0 bases and J lost 5 bases. Germline V gene data show CDR1 as LNHNV and CDR2 as YYDKDF (reference sequence). In DNA, the CDR3 is TGTGCCACCAGCAGAGATCTCGCGGCGGGAGACAATGAGCAGTTCTTC. This codes for CATSRDLAAGDNEQFF.

This clonotype was detected a few times. The chain has TRBV25-1 and TRBJ2-1; tentatively, D is TRBD1 or TRBD2 (5 bases each). Trimming took off 6 bases at V and 9 bases at J, with 21 bases between the two ends. The CDR3 length is 15 residues. The germline CDR1 and CDR2 sequences are MGHDK and SYGVNS. The CDR3 DNA follows: TGTGCCAGCAGGGGCTTAGTCGGTAGGGACCCTGAGCAGTTCTTC. Amino acid sequence: CASRGLVGRDPEQFF.

V usage is TRBV20-1 and J usage is TRBJ1-1; a possible D gene is TRBD1 (5 bases). The CDR3 has 12 amino acids. CDR1 is DFQATT and CDR2 is SNEGSKA in the germline V gene (reference sequence). V lost 5 bases, J lost 6 bases, and 13 bases lay in between. CDR3 nucleotide sequence: TGCAGTGCTCTCACAGGTGGGGCTGAAGCTTTCTTT. It codes for CSALTGGAEAFF.

The CDR3 region has the DNA TGCAGTGCTAGATCTAGAAACACCATATATTTT. Translated, it gives CSARSRNTIYF. V gene TRBV20-1 combines with J gene TRBJ1-3; D remains unclear. Trimming left V 2 bases short and J 5 bases short, with 4 bases between. Germline V gives CDR1 DFQATT, CDR2 SNEGSKA (reference sequence). The CDR3 contains 11 residues.

This clonotype was observed a single time. V gene TRBV6-2 or TRBV6-3 combines with J gene TRBJ2-3, with 11 bases lining up with TRBD2. CDR1 is MNHEY and CDR2 is SVGEGT in the germline V gene. V lost 7 bases, J lost 8 bases, and 14 bases stayed unmatched. The CDR3 loop spans 16 amino acids. The CDR3 DNA reads as TGTGCCAGCACCACCCCTACTAGCGGGAGTTTCGGTACGCAGTATTTT. It encodes CASTTPTSGSFGTQYF.

The chain combines TRBV19 with TRBJ2-7; no firm D call. V was trimmed by 4 bases and J by 2 bases, leaving 9 bases between them. CDR3 length: 13 residues. Germline V CDR1 and CDR2: LNHDA, SQIVND (reference sequence). The CDR3 here is CASSTPAPYEQYF. Here the CDR3 DNA reads TGTGCCAGTAGTACCCCAGCCCCCTACGAGCAGTACTTC.

This clonotype was detected only a few times. The rearrangement uses TRBV20-1 and TRBJ2-3, with 13 bases fitting TRBD2. The V and J ends lost 0 bases and 1 base, in that order; junction bases with no gene match: 7. The CDR3 is 18 amino acids. Germline loops: CDR1 DFQATT, CDR2 SNEGSKA (reference sequence). Written as DNA, the CDR3 is TGCAGTGCTAGAGATCGGACTAGCGGGGGCCTGCGCACAGATACGCAGTATTTT. It yields the protein CSARDRTSGGLRTDTQYF.

DNA for the CDR3: TGTGCCAGCAGTGAAGCGTCCGCGGACACCGGGGAGCTGTTTTTT. Amino acids: CASSEASADTGELFF. The gene calls are TRBV2 and TRBJ2-2, with D unresolved. The germline gives CDR1 SNHLY, CDR2 FYNNEI. The V and J ends lost 0 bases and 3 bases respectively, with 8 bases between them. The CDR3 totals 15 residues. The full variable domain, in which reference TRBV2 and TRBJ2-2 provide the parts outside the CDR3, is EPEVTQTPSHQVTQMGQEVILRCVPISNHLYFYWYRQILGQKVEFLVSFYNNEISEKSEIFDDQFSVERPDGSNFTLKIRSTKLEDSAMYFCASSEASADTGELFFGEGSRLTVL.